This is a list of T cell receptor beta chains from one sample in a study of PD-L1 blockade in urothelial cancer. Sequencing was performed with immunoSEQ multiplex PCR; in TCRdb, only in-frame clones are kept and a portion is missing. Of 17,000 or so clones in the sample, around 90% were seen once. Source: PBMCs, taken around atezolizumab (anti-PD-L1) treatment. These TCRs come from a man aged 50-60 years with urothelial cancer. Each CDR3 is given without its conserved first and last residue. The D gene is left open where the match is weak.

TRBV28	TRBJ2-7	TRBD1	ASSFFWTGDNEQY
TRBV5-5	TRBJ1-4	-	ASSLVGRTGEKLF
TRBV20-1	TRBJ2-7	-	SGGYSYEQY
TRBV30	TRBJ2-7	-	AWSQVNRLG
TRBV7-2	TRBJ2-5	TRBD2	ASSLGPSGAQETQY
TRBV9	TRBJ2-2	TRBD2	ASSPDSKLAGGPSTGELF
TRBV6-1	TRBJ1-2	-	ASSRRGANYGYT
TRBV25-1	TRBJ1-2	TRBD1	ASSFHGQAYGYT
TRBV6-1	TRBJ2-7	TRBD1	ASSPGTGFGEQY
TRBV13	TRBJ1-1	TRBD1	ASSLWTGLAEAF
TRBV5-6	TRBJ1-2	TRBD1	ASSHTGGGGYT
TRBV28	TRBJ2-5	TRBD1	ASSMMGQGRETQY
TRBV19	TRBJ1-3	TRBD1	ATTIWRGQRNTIY
TRBV5-8	TRBJ2-7	-	ASSFEFAGEQY
TRBV4-1	TRBJ2-1	TRBD2	ASSQVWTSGGNEQF
TRBV19	TRBJ1-5	-	ASSIDLQPQH
TRBV19	TRBJ2-2	TRBD1	ASSPRTGGAGTGELF
TRBV10-2	TRBJ2-7	TRBD1	ASSDRTGKMYEQY
TRBV5-6	TRBJ1-1	TRBD1	ASNGQGRNTEAF
TRBV30	TRBJ2-3	-	AWRRTASTDTQY
TRBV9	TRBJ2-2	TRBD2	ASSVDVWGLAGGPINEGELF
TRBV27	TRBJ2-7	-	ASSLSGAGMGYEQY
TRBV10-3	TRBJ1-2	-	AISGAGGLVNGYT
TRBV9	TRBJ2-7	TRBD2	ASSVRTSGGEQY
TRBV6-5	TRBJ2-1	-	ASRTDRKNEQF
TRBV25-1	TRBJ1-4	-	ASSEFFPNEKLF
TRBV7-6	TRBJ1-5	-	ASSLEVGWGPGWSNQPQH
TRBV11-3	TRBJ2-2	TRBD2	ASSFERESGELF
TRBV7-6	TRBJ2-1	TRBD2	ASSLVTGTSDEQF
TRBV27	TRBJ2-3	-	ASSFGGEGDTQY
TRBV6-5	TRBJ1-2	TRBD1	ASSYSGQGRGYT
TRBV4-1	TRBJ2-7	TRBD1	ASSQTRGQGSPPEQY
TRBV9	TRBJ2-5	TRBD2	ASSSRGVGRGQETQY
TRBV7-6	TRBJ2-7	TRBD2	ASSRTSGVSYEQY
TRBV27	TRBJ2-7	TRBD1	ASSLSGGSYEQY
TRBV27	TRBJ1-5	TRBD1	ASTVWSTGTGFQDQPQH
TRBV7-8	TRBJ2-3	TRBD2	ASSSDERGPFTDTQY
TRBV30	TRBJ1-5	TRBD1	AWSRDRGQGQPQH
TRBV10-2	TRBJ1-1	-	ASSESAGFRTEAF
TRBV9	TRBJ2-3	-	ASSPYLSGSYTDTQY
TRBV19	TRBJ2-2	-	ASSHIDGWTGELF
TRBV10-3	TRBJ2-4	TRBD2	AISDRGTSGAPLAKNIQY
TRBV30	TRBJ2-1	-	AWKRGPGWHEQF
TRBV30	TRBJ1-6	-	AWTLTGVPYNSPLH
TRBV19	TRBJ2-1	-	ASSIGPFQDEQF
TRBV11-1	TRBJ1-1	-	ASSRSGPDVEAF
TRBV11-2	TRBJ2-2	-	ASSYVGLGGGELF
TRBV18	TRBJ1-5	-	ASSPPRGALMGQPQH
TRBV18	TRBJ2-7	TRBD1	ASSDGQGGSYEQY
TRBV7-2	TRBJ2-2	-	ASSFPGALNTGELF
TRBV6-5	TRBJ2-1	TRBD2	ASTKGAGGYNEQF
TRBV6-1	TRBJ1-1	-	ASSFRADTEAF
TRBV19	TRBJ2-7	TRBD1	ASSMVRDRNTYEQY
TRBV6-1	TRBJ2-1	-	ASKVEPINNEQF
TRBV19	TRBJ2-2	-	ASSIVQGNTGELF
TRBV25-1	TRBJ1-2	TRBD1	ASSGTGGDYGYT